A single sample gave rise to the 18 T cell receptor beta chains below, sequenced in a study of blood T cell repertoires in COVID-19 (dated by TCRdb to 2020 to 2022). Library construction relied on the immunoSEQ multiplex PCR assay. TCRdb took over this immuneACCESS table, retaining in-frame rearrangements with V and J assigned. Such tables are incomplete; in checked studies, under half of the missing clones stem from an unresolved V gene, and the remainder is unexplained. In this sample the table shows around 300,000 clones, roughly 91% of which occur a single time. Less than 9.5% of the sample comes from the top ten. Sequencing was done on a sample of PBMCs or T cells enriched from blood (not recorded which). The receptors shown here come from a woman aged 25 to 45 who had recovered from COVID-19.

The rearrangement links TRBV7-6 to TRBJ2-6, with D tentatively TRBD1 (6 bases). CDR3 length: 16 residues. V lost 1 base, J lost 3 bases, and 10 bases lay in between. In germline, CDR1 is SGHVS, CDR2 FNYEAQ. CDR3 DNA sequence: TGTGCCAGCAGCTTAGGTCAGGGGTATGGGGCCAACGTCCTGACTTTC. Translation gives CASSLGQGYGANVLTF. The full variable domain, with the rest looked up from reference TRBV7-6 and TRBJ2-6, is GAGVSQSPRYKVTKRGQDVALRCDPISGHVSLYWYRQALGQGPEFLTYFNYEAQQDKSGLPNDRFSAERPEGSISTLTIQRTEQRDSAMYRCASSLGQGYGANVLTFGAGSRLTVL.

This clone appeared once. The chain combines TRBV30 with TRBJ1-2; no reliable D call. This CDR3 spans 13 amino acids. V lost 2 bases to trimming and J lost 5 bases, with 12 bases between them. Germline V gene sequence: CDR1 GTSNPN, CDR2 SVGIG (reference sequence). CDR3 residues: CAWSTASIYGYTF. The CDR3 bases are TGTGCCTGGAGTACAGCTTCTATTTATGGCTACACCTTC.

The chain employs TRBV7-6 and TRBJ1-5, with 9 bases lining up with TRBD1. This CDR3 comprises 14 residues. The V and J ends lost 4 bases and 4 bases, in that order; junction bases with no gene match: 2. Looked up from germline, CDR1 is SGHVS and CDR2 is FNYEAQ. The CDR3 DNA reads as TGTGCCAGCAGCTCCGGACAGGGGAATCAGCCCCAGCATTTT. It translates to CASSSGQGNQPQHF.

The CDR3 DNA is TGTGCCAGCAGTCCCATCGGGATTCAGTACTTC. The encoded protein is CASSPIGIQYF. The chain carries TRBV6-6 and TRBJ2-4; D not certain. The CDR3 extends over 11 amino acids. V shed 5 bases and J shed 10 bases, with 9 bases lying between them. Germline V gene sequence: CDR1 MNHNY, CDR2 SVGAGI (reference sequence).

This chain links TRBV5-1 with TRBJ1-4; D may be TRBD1 (6 bases). Germline lookup yields CDR1 SGHRS and CDR2 YFSETQ. The ends were cut back, 5 bases at V and 3 bases at J, with 14 bases in the middle. This CDR3 is built from 15 residues. The CDR3 DNA reads as TGCGCCAGCAGTTTGCAACAGGGTTCTAATGAAAAACTGTTTTTT. Translating gives CASSLQQGSNEKLFF.

V is TRBV5-1 and J is TRBJ1-1, with 8 bases that match TRBD1. V dropped 4 bases and J dropped 5; count of bases not matched to a gene: 7. Germline V gives CDR1 SGHRS, CDR2 YFSETQ. CDR3 length equals 14 residues. CDR3 sequence: CASSVTGVRTEAFF. CDR3 nucleotide sequence: TGCGCCAGCAGCGTGACAGGGGTTCGGACTGAAGCTTTCTTT. The full variable domain, completed using reference TRBV5-1 and TRBJ1-1, is KAGVTQTPRYLIKTRGQQVTLSCSPISGHRSVSWYQQTPGQGLQFLFEYFSETQRNKGNFPGRFSGRQFSNSRSEMNVSTLELGDSALYLCASSVTGVRTEAFFGQGTRLTVV.

This chain connects TRBV7-2 to TRBJ1-3; D is possibly TRBD1 (6 bases). The CDR3 is made up of 13 amino acids. Germline V gene lookup returns CDR1 SGHTA and CDR2 FQGNSA. V lost 5 bases and J 7 bases, leaving 12 bases between the germline ends. The CDR3 DNA reads TGTGCCAGCAGCCCCAGGGGTAGGAACACCATATATTTT. Its translation is CASSPRGRNTIYF.

The chain combines TRBV9 with TRBJ1-1; unclear D gene. The CDR3 covers 14 residues. Germline V gene data show CDR1 as SGDLS and CDR2 as YYNGEE. The V end lost 5 bases, the J end lost 1 base, and 12 bases lay between the germline ends. The CDR3 DNA reads TGTGCCAGCAGTTCTATCGATGGGAACACTGAAGCTTTCTTT. Its translation: CASSSIDGNTEAFF.

The chain employs TRBV28 and TRBJ1-2; D might be TRBD1 (5 bases). CDR1 is MDHEN and CDR2 is SYDVKM in the germline V gene. Trimming stripped 6 bases from V and 0 bases from J, with 14 bases between. The CDR3 sequence is 15 residues long. In DNA, the CDR3 is TGTGCCAGCAGCCTCCAGGGCAGCGCTAACTATGGCTACACCTTC. Its translation: CASSLQGSANYGYTF.

This chain links TRBV27 with TRBJ1-6, with D tentatively TRBD1 (6 bases). Germline CDR1 MNHEY, CDR2 SMNVEV (reference sequence). Trimming pared 5 bases from V and 8 bases from J, leaving 16 bases between. CDR3 length: 15 residues. CDR3 DNA sequence: TGTGCCAGCAGTGCAGCGGGGGGCGGTGATTCACCCCTCCACTTT. Translation gives CASSAAGGGDSPLHF.

The chain links TRBV9 to TRBJ1-1; possible D gene TRBD1, 5 bases. This CDR3 region has 14 residues. V lost 4 bases and J lost 1, with 11 bases in between. CDR1 is SGDLS, CDR2 YYNGEE, per germline. This chain's CDR3 is CASSSGHRNTEAFF. The CDR3 DNA reads as TGTGCCAGCAGCTCTGGACACAGGAACACTGAAGCTTTCTTT. Based on the CDR3 plus reference TRBV9 and TRBJ1-1, the full variable domain is DSGVTQTPKHLITATGQRVTLRCSPRSGDLSVYWYQQSLDQGLQFLIQYYNGEERAKGNILERFSAQQFPDLHSELNLSSLELGDSALYFCASSSGHRNTEAFFGQGTRLTVV.

This chain joins TRBV2 and TRBJ2-1; 9 bases fit TRBD2. Germline V gives CDR1 SNHLY, CDR2 FYNNEI. After removal of 0 bases from V and 16 bases from J, the junction contained 7 bases not matched to a gene. The CDR3 is 13 amino acids. The CDR3 loop is CASSEALQTSGFF. CDR3 coding DNA: TGTGCCAGCAGTGAAGCGCTTCAGACTAGCGGATTCTTC. The entire variable domain, with the rest obtained from reference TRBV2 and TRBJ2-1, is as follows: EPEVTQTPSHQVTQMGQEVILRCVPISNHLYFYWYRQILGQKVEFLVSFYNNEISEKSEIFDDQFSVERPDGSNFTLKIRSTKLEDSAMYFCASSEALQTSGFFGPGTRLTVL.

The sample holds one count of this clone. V gene TRBV28 combines with J gene TRBJ1-4; D might be TRBD1 (5 bases). V lost 5 bases and J 12 bases, leaving 19 bases between the germline ends. Germline CDR1 MDHEN, CDR2 SYDVKM. There are 14 residues in the CDR3. CDR3 loop: CASSPHRSGPQLFF. CDR3 nucleotide sequence: TGTGCCAGCAGTCCACACAGGTCCGGGCCCCAACTGTTTTTT.

The chain combines TRBV5-1 with TRBJ2-1; unclear D gene. This CDR3 has 15 amino acids. Germline V gives CDR1 SGHRS, CDR2 YFSETQ. Trimming cost V 1 base and J 6 bases, with 14 bases left between them. The CDR3 DNA is TGCGCCAGCAGCTTGTCCGTACAGAACTTCAATGAGCAGTTCTTC. Translating it yields CASSLSVQNFNEQFF.

The chain couples TRBV4-2 to TRBJ2-5, with TRBD2 matching over 7 bases. Germline V gene data show CDR1 as LGHNA and CDR2 as YNFKEQ. CDR3 length: 15 residues. V gave up 7 bases and J gave up 1 base; unmatched junction bases: 9. CDR3 DNA sequence: TGTGCCAGCACCTCAAGTTGGGAGGGCCAAGAGACCCAGTACTTC. This gives the protein CASTSSWEGQETQYF.

There are a few counts of this clone. The J gene is TRBJ1-2, the V gene TRBV3-1 (or the pseudogene TRBV3-2); 9 bases fit TRBD1. V lost 5 bases and J lost 7; bases outside the gene matches: 2. The CDR3 contains 12 residues. The germline V gene has CDR1 LGHDT and CDR2 YNNKEL (reference sequence). CDR3 nucleotides: TGTGCCAGCAGCAGGGACAGGGCTGGCTACACCTTC. The encoded protein is CASSRDRAGYTF.

This chain joins TRBV7-2 and TRBJ1-2, with D unclear. The CDR3 is 18 amino acids. CDR1 SGHTA and CDR2 FQGNSA come from the germline V gene. Trimming took 3 bases from V and 4 from J, leaving 24 bases between them. The CDR3 reads CASSFSPAYETQLYGYTF. In DNA form, the CDR3 reads TGTGCCAGCAGCTTCTCCCCGGCTTACGAGACTCAACTCTATGGCTACACCTTC.

The J gene is TRBJ2-4, the V gene TRBV7-9, with D possibly being TRBD1 (6 bases). Germline V CDR1 and CDR2: SEHNR, FQNEAQ (reference sequence). The V end lost 5 bases, the J end lost 3 bases, and 11 bases lay between the germline ends. CDR3 length equals 14 residues. The CDR3 reads CASSPGQLKNIQYF. The DNA for the CDR3 is TGTGCCAGCAGCCCCGGACAGCTCAAAAACATTCAGTACTTC.